The next 4 T cell receptor beta chains were all read from a single sample in a study of neurological immune-mediated disorders. TCRdb re-called the 5' RACE reads with MiXCR, one entry per CDR3 protein. The sample includes 55,000 to 65,000 distinct CDR3 sequences, 3.7% of them seen just once. Material: PBMCs. The receptors here all came from a woman between 50 and 59 years old with multiple sclerosis.

This clonotype was picked up many times. The CDR3 sequence: CASSLMAGQGVKNTEAFF. The DNA for the CDR3 is TGTGCCAGCAGTTTAATGGCAGGACAGGGGGTCAAGAACACTGAAGCTTTCTTT. The chain couples TRBV12-3 or TRBV12-4 to TRBJ1-1; 10 bases match TRBD1. Trimming cost V 2 bases and J 1 base; bases outside gene matches: 10. This CDR3 spans 18 amino acids.

This chain uses TRBV20-1 with TRBJ2-7, with 7 bases aligning to TRBD2. The CDR3 totals 11 residues. Germline lookup yields CDR1 DFQATT and CDR2 SNEGSKA (reference sequence). The trim removed 5 bases at V and 4 bases at J, leaving 2 bases unmatched. CDR3 nucleotide sequence: TGCAGTGCTGTGGGGGGGTACGAGCAGTACTTC. Translated, it gives CSAVGGYEQYF.

This clonotype has at least ten counts. The CDR3 here is CASSLPQLAPDTQYF. As DNA, the CDR3 is TGTGCCAGCAGCTTACCACAGTTAGCCCCAGATACGCAGTATTTT. The chain is built from TRBV7-9 and TRBJ2-3; D is ambiguous. V was cut by 2 bases and J by 4 bases, with 13 bases left in between. CDR1 SEHNR and CDR2 FQNEAQ come from the germline V gene (reference sequence). CDR3 size: 15 residues.

This clonotype was seen at least ten times. The chain combines TRBV7-9 with TRBJ2-1; the match to TRBD2 covers 10 bases. Trimming cost V 3 bases and J 7 bases; bases outside gene matches: 9. Germline values: CDR1 SEHNR, CDR2 FQNEAQ (reference sequence). The CDR3 loop spans 16 amino acids. CDR3 residues: CASSLGSGRVANEQFF. The CDR3 DNA is TGTGCCAGCAGCTTGGGGAGCGGGAGGGTCGCGAATGAGCAGTTCTTC.